Listed below are T cell receptor beta chains from one sample, sequenced in a study of molecular identifiers for immune sequencing clone quantification. TCRdb re-called the PCR reads through MiXCR, storing one row per CDR3 protein. The data hold about half a million distinct CDR3 sequences, with about 21% observed a single time. Sequencing input: naive CD8+ T cells from blood, with Jurkat cell RNA spiked in. The receptors here all came from a human donor in good health. Some libraries in this study had Jurkat cell RNA spiked in. CDR3s include the opening cysteine and the closing phenylalanine or tryptophan. D genes are given only for firm matches. A clone size is listed for some rows: how often the clone was seen (once, few, many), or a class if it is expanded.

v_gene	d_gene	abundance	len	j_gene	CDR3nt	CDR3aa
TRBV30	NA	many	12	TRBJ2-1	TGTGCCTGGAGTATCAGCGTCAATGAGCAGTTCTTC	CAWSISVNEQFF
TRBV29-1	NA	many	16	TRBJ2-3	TGCAGCGTTGAACGGGGGCTAGTCATGCCCACAGATACGCAGTATTTT	CSVERGLVMPTDTQYF
TRBV28	NA	NA	15	TRBJ2-1	TGTGCCAGCAACCCCAGGGGGGGGCCCTACAATGAGCAGTTCTTC	CASNPRGGPYNEQFF
TRBV28	NA	few	16	TRBJ2-1	TGTGCCAGCAGTCCCCAGACGATCGGGTCCTACAATGAGCAGTTCTTC	CASSPQTIGSYNEQFF
TRBV29-1	NA	NA	12	TRBJ2-7	TGCAGCGTTGTCAAGGGCCCGTACGAGCAGTACTTC	CSVVKGPYEQYF
TRBV20-1	NA	once	15	TRBJ1-2	TGCGGTGCTAGAGCCCCGGACAGCCTCTCCTATGGCTACACCTTC	CGARAPDSLSYGYTF
TRBV19	TRBD2	once	14	TRBJ2-1	TGTGCCAGTAGTATAGTTTCCGGGAGGCATGAGCGGTTCTTC	CASSIVSGRHERFF
TRBV5-6	TRBD2	few	20	TRBJ2-5	TGTGCCAGCAGCGCCCGGGACAAGCCATTTCAGCGGGGGGGCCAAGAGACCCAGTACTTC	CASSARDKPFQRGGQETQYF
TRBV20-1	NA	NA	13	TRBJ2-5	TGCAGTGCTAGATTTGGGTCGCGGGAGACCCAGTACTTC	CSARFGSRETQYF
TRBV14	TRBD2	NA	17	TRBJ2-2	TGTGCCAGCAACCAAGATGAGACTAGCGGGATCACCGGGGAGCTGTTTTTT	CASNQDETSGITGELFF
TRBV3-1	NA	NA	16	TRBJ1-4	TGTGCCAGCAGCCAAGATGAGGGGCGTCCTGATGAAAAACTGTTTTTT	CASSQDEGRPDEKLFF
TRBV2	NA	few	14	TRBJ1-5	TGTGCCAGTACTACAGGGTATAGCAATCAGCCCCAGCATTTT	CASTTGYSNQPQHF
TRBV6-5	NA	few	13	TRBJ1-1	TGTGCCAGCAGCCTGACGCGGTACACTGAAGCTTTCTTT	CASSLTRYTEAFF
TRBV6-2/TRBV6-3	TRBD1	many	14	TRBJ1-1	TGTGCCAGCGGAATTGGGACAGGGTTCTCTGAAGCTTTCTTT	CASGIGTGFSEAFF
TRBV10-2	NA	many	12	TRBJ1-1	TGCGCCAGCACTACACTGGGACAAGAAGCTTTCTTT	CASTTLGQEAFF
TRBV12-5	TRBD2	few	17	TRBJ2-3	TGTGCTAGTGGTTTTCAGACCGGGACTAGGGGCAGGGATACGCAGTATTTT	CASGFQTGTRGRDTQYF
TRBV7-9	NA	many	12	TRBJ1-5	TGTGCCAGCAGCTCCGAGGGGCAGCCCCAGCATTTT	CASSSEGQPQHF
TRBV7-2	TRBD1	many	14	TRBJ2-1	TGTGCCAGCAGCCCACAGACAGGGGTGGGCGAGCAGTTCTTC	CASSPQTGVGEQFF
TRBV12-3/TRBV12-4	NA	many	14	TRBJ2-1	TGTGCCAGCAGTTCAGGGGTCCTGGGCAATGAGCAGTTCTTC	CASSSGVLGNEQFF
TRBV5-1	NA	NA	15	TRBJ2-7	TGCGCCAGCAGCTTGGAAGAGGCCAGCTCCTACGAGCAGTACTTC	CASSLEEASSYEQYF
TRBV4-3	NA	many	15	TRBJ2-1	TGCGCCAGCAGCCAAGATCGTTCTCAGGGCCATGAGCAGTTCTTC	CASSQDRSQGHEQFF
TRBV5-3	NA	few	15	TRBJ1-6	TGTGCCAGCAGCACACCAGGGAGTCGTGATTCACCCCTCCACTTT	CASSTPGSRDSPLHF
TRBV6-5	TRBD2	many	22	TRBJ2-7	TGTGCCAGCAGTTACCAGGGAAGGTACGGGACAGATCTAGCGGGAGGGCCCTACGAGCAGTACTTC	CASSYQGRYGTDLAGGPYEQYF
TRBV20-1	NA	few	12	TRBJ1-2	TGCAGTGCCGCCGATAATAACTATGGCTACACCTTC	CSAADNNYGYTF
TRBV11-2	TRBD1	many	16	TRBJ2-3	TGTGCCAGCAGCTTCGGACAGGTGGAGGTGGCAGATACGCAGTATTTT	CASSFGQVEVADTQYF
TRBV28	NA	NA	19	TRBJ2-1	TGTGCCAGCAGTTCTACCCACAACCTGAACTCGGGGAATTATAATGAGCAGTTCTTC	CASSSTHNLNSGNYNEQFF
TRBV5-1	NA	NA	14	TRBJ1-1	TGCGCCAGCAGCTGGTGGACAGAGAACACTGAAGCTTTCTTT	CASSWWTENTEAFF
TRBV28	NA	NA	13	TRBJ2-7	TGTGCCAGCAGTCGGGGGACAACCTACGAGCAGTACTTC	CASSRGTTYEQYF
TRBV6-5	TRBD1	few	14	TRBJ2-5	TGTGCCAGCAGTCGACAGGGTTCGGAAGAGACCCAGTACTTC	CASSRQGSEETQYF
TRBV5-1	TRBD1	NA	16	TRBJ2-3	TGCGCCAGCAGCTTTCCTCGACAGGGCGCCACAGATACGCAGTATTTT	CASSFPRQGATDTQYF
TRBV27	TRBD2	many	15	TRBJ2-3	TGTGCCAGCAGCCCCCTAGCGGGAGGCACAGATACGCAGTATTTT	CASSPLAGGTDTQYF
TRBV29-1	TRBD1	many	12	TRBJ2-1	TGCAGCGTTGGGGACAGGCACAATGAGCAGTTCTTC	CSVGDRHNEQFF
TRBV29-1	NA	many	13	TRBJ2-5	TGCAGCGTTGAAGGCGGCGGGCTGGAGACCCAGTACTTC	CSVEGGGLETQYF
TRBV28	TRBD2	few	16	TRBJ2-3	TGTGCCAGCAGTTTAAAACTAGCGGTTAAAGGGGATACGCAGTATTTT	CASSLKLAVKGDTQYF
TRBV11-2	NA	many	12	TRBJ2-7	TGTGCCAGCAGCTTGGGGGGCATCGAGCAGTACTTC	CASSLGGIEQYF
TRBV4-1	NA	many	14	TRBJ2-7	TGCGCCAGCAGCCCGGAGATGACAGCCTACGAGCAGTACTTC	CASSPEMTAYEQYF
TRBV25-1	TRBD1	NA	17	TRBJ1-1	TGTGCCAGCAGTGAAAGGGTACTAGACAGGGAGTCCCCTGAAGCTTTCTTT	CASSERVLDRESPEAFF
TRBV19	NA	few	14	TRBJ1-1	TGTGCCAGTAGTATTGGCGGGTCTGGCACTGAAGCTTTCTTT	CASSIGGSGTEAFF
TRBV2	NA	many	16	TRBJ1-2	TGTGCCAGCAGCCCGGAGGCAGGCGTCGACAACTATGGCTACACCTTC	CASSPEAGVDNYGYTF
TRBV7-9	NA	many	15	TRBJ1-3	TGTGCCAGCAGCCCGTCCTGGACCGCCGATTTCACCATATATTTT	CASSPSWTADFTIYF
TRBV25-1	NA	NA	12	TRBJ2-2	TGTGCCATTACGGTAAACACCGGGGAGCTGTTTTTT	CAITVNTGELFF
TRBV5-1	NA	NA	14	TRBJ2-7	TGCGCCAGCAGCTTCCGCCAGCGCACCTACGAGCAGTACTTC	CASSFRQRTYEQYF
TRBV29-1	NA	many	8	TRBJ2-1	TGCTCCTACAATGAGCAGTTCTTC	CSYNEQFF
TRBV24-1	NA	NA	16	TRBJ2-3	TGTGTCACCAGTGAGGGGACAATCGGATCCACAGATACGCAGTATTTT	CVTSEGTIGSTDTQYF
TRBV29-1	TRBD1	NA	14	TRBJ2-7	TGCAGCGTTGGGGAGGGACAGGGAGCCTACGAGCAGTACTTC	CSVGEGQGAYEQYF
TRBV5-6	NA	few	15	TRBJ2-4	TGTGCCAGCAGCGGCCGGACCATAGCCAAAAACATTCAGTACTTC	CASSGRTIAKNIQYF
TRBV20-1	NA	NA	15	TRBJ2-7	TGCAGTGCTAGAGATAGTATCGGGATATACTACGAGCAGTACTTC	CSARDSIGIYYEQYF